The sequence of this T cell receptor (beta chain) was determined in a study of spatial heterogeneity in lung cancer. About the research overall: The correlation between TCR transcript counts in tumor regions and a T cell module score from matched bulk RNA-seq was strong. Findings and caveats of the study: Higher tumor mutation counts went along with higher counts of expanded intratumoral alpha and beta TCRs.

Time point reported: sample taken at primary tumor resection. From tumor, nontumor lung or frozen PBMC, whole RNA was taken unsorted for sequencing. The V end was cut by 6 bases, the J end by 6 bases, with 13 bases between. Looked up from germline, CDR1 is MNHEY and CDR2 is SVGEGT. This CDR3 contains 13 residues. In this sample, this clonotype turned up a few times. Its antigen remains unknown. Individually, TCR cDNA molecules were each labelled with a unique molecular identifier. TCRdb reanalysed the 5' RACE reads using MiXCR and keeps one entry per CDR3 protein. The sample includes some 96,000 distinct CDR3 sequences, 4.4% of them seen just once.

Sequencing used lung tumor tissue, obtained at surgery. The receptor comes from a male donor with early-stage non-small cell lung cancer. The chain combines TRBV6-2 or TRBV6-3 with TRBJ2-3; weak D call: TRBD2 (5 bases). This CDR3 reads CASRPPGLDTQYF. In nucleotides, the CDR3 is TGTGCCAGCAGACCCCCTGGACTGGATACGCAGTATTTT.